The TCR beta chain under discussion was sequenced for a study of cytomegalovirus exposure and HLA in healthy donors. Remarks on this clone: Its matching antigen is unknown.

Whole-study findings and limits: As a later analysis revealed, most CMV-associated TCR beta chains appeared HLA-restricted.

Nominally healthy donors provided the samples, though records likely missed some immune exposures. Primers for the PCR totalled 60 Vbeta and 13 Jbeta. Sequencing was performed with immunoSEQ multiplex PCR; in TCRdb, only in-frame clones are kept and a portion is missing. This sample yields roughly 100,000 clones, of which around 66% are seen a single time; roughly 3.4% belongs to the top ten. The V gene lost 3 bases and the J gene lost 4 bases, with 18 bases spanning the gap. The CDR3 totals 16 residues. Looked up from germline, CDR1 is LNHDA and CDR2 is SQIVND (reference sequence). V usage is TRBV19 and J usage is TRBJ1-1, with no clear D. This sequence was found in a woman between 45 and 65 years old in good health and CMV-seronegative. The sequenced material came from PBMCs. This chain's CDR3 is CASSIHPLPGSTEAFF. In DNA, the CDR3 is TGTGCCAGTAGTATCCACCCCCTCCCGGGTAGCACTGAAGCTTTCTTT.